This T cell receptor (beta chain) was sequenced for a study of OX40 agonist ivuxolimab in advanced cancers. Findings and caveats of the study: The study observed clonal expansion of CD4+ and CD8+ blood T cells by week 6 at 0.1 to 3.0 mg/kg.

Regarding this clone: Its antigen remains unknown.

The CDR3 spans 14 residues. Unmatched junction bases numbered 15, after V lost 10 bases and J lost 8 bases. Germline loops: CDR1 LNHDA, CDR2 SQIVND (reference sequence). TCRdb keeps only in-frame clones here, not all; method: immunoSEQ multiplex PCR. This table has roughly 82,000 clones, roughly 90% appearing once. Sequences were derived from CD4+ or CD8+ T cells sorted from blood, sampled in a trial of the OX40 agonist ivuxolimab. This TCR was sampled from an adult with an advanced solid tumor such as melanoma, head and neck, liver or kidney cancer. V is TRBV19 and J is TRBJ2-3; 7 nucleotides match TRBD2. CDR3 in amino acids: CATTDPSGVTTQYF. In DNA, the CDR3 is TGTGCCACCACCGATCCAAGCGGGGTTACTACGCAGTATTTT.